This TCR beta chain was observed in a study of regulatory T cells in long-lasting Graves disease. Trimming took 0 bases from V and 5 from J; bases not matched to a gene: 8. The CDR3 is made up of 19 amino acids. Germline V gives CDR1 SGHRS, CDR2 YFSETQ. This clonotype has just a few counts. What it binds is unknown. Construction of the TCR beta libraries employed iRepertoire HTBI primers in conjunction with Arm-PCR of CDR3 regions. TCRdb processed the multiplex PCR reads anew with MiXCR; each CDR3 protein has one entry. The table lists 400,000 to 500,000 distinct CDR3 sequences, roughly 15% of them singletons. The time point: newly diagnosed GD, antithyroid drugs for less than 3 months. There was RNA extracted from PBMCs, and the TCR library was made from it. Study outcomes and limitations: There was favoring of TRBV28, TRBJ1-2 and TRBJ2-5 in persistent disease.

These same data were also listed under a study on T cells in Graves' hyperthyroidism and ophthalmopathy. That work contributes: The hyperthyroidism patients had all been newly diagnosed, and their disease duration was under 2 months. Their ages ranged from 18 to 65 years.

Sequences were derived from peripheral blood mononuclear cells (PBMCs), sampled at new diagnosis, from a patient treated with antithyroid drugs. V usage is TRBV5-1 and J usage is TRBJ2-2; TRBD2 matches at 15 bases. The sequence was obtained from a woman aged 18-29 years with Graves disease. Here the CDR3 reads CASSLDIGLAGGETGELFF. The CDR3 region has the DNA TGCGCCAGCAGCTTGGATATCGGACTAGCGGGAGGGGAGACCGGGGAGCTGTTTTTT.